This T cell receptor beta chain was identified during a study of cytomegalovirus exposure and HLA in healthy donors. Study-level findings and limits: Sequencing artifact likely explains a cluster of highly shared sequence variants. An analysis was carried out at a later point. It showed that HLA-associated TCR beta chains were more clonally expanded than equally common non-associated chains. The investigators catalogued some 160 TCR beta chains as cytomegalovirus-associated.

Of note for this clone: Its antigen is as yet unknown.

Every donor was a healthy person donating bone marrow. V lost 5 bases and J 2 bases, leaving 16 bases between the germline ends. Germline lookup yields CDR1 SGDLS and CDR2 YYNGEE. This CDR3 spans 15 amino acids. The PCR used 60 Vbeta and 13 Jbeta primers. The protocol was immunoSEQ multiplex PCR, while the TCRdb copy is restricted to in-frame clones and leaves out a portion. The table includes about 89,000 clones, around 74% detected once. This TCR derives from a male donor in good health and CMV-seronegative. The material sequenced was PBMCs. The chain joins TRBV9 to TRBJ1-2, with D maybe TRBD1 (5 bases). The CDR3 DNA sequence: TGTGCCAGCAGTTTGGGGGGGGGAATAAACTATGGCTACACCTTC. It yields the protein CASSLGGGINYGYTF.